This TCR beta chain was recorded in a study of blood T cell repertoires in COVID-19. Study as a whole: Researchers got acute and convalescent COVID-19 samples from the United States, Italy and Spain. Nucleic acid was either cDNA or gDNA, and it came from T cells, B-cell-depleted T cells, or PBMCs.

The data were produced by immunoSEQ multiplex PCR, yet TCRdb's version contains in-frame clones alone and is incomplete. The sample records 150,000 to 200,000 clones, roughly 79% being singletons. The germline CDR1 and CDR2 sequences are MNHEY and SVGAGI. The CDR3 runs to 15 residues. V lost 10 bases to trimming and J lost 3 bases; unmatched junction nucleotides: 12. V gene TRBV6-5 combines with J gene TRBJ1-5; the match to TRBD1 covers 7 bases. This clonotype originated in a woman of 80 years or more with acute or convalescent COVID-19. The sequencing input was peripheral blood. CDR3 loop: CATAGTGQLNQPQHF. The CDR3 DNA follows: TGTGCCACCGCAGGGACGGGACAGCTCAATCAGCCCCAGCATTTT.